The present entry profiles one T cell receptor (beta chain) with its context. The data originate from a study of blood T cell repertoires in COVID-19. Study as a whole: The United States, Italy and Spain supplied acute and convalescent COVID-19 samples. Sources were T cells, B-cell-depleted T cells, or PBMCs; the material itself was cDNA or gDNA.

This CDR3 comprises 14 residues. The ends lost 3 bases at V and 4 bases at J; junction bases unmatched: 5. Germline CDR1 is SNHLY and CDR2 is FYNNEI. Per the authors' pipeline: Amplifying reference gene primers gave estimates of nucleated cell counts. TCRdb keeps only in-frame clones here, not all; method: immunoSEQ multiplex PCR. V and J calls and clone size are those listed in that table; D and trimming were worked out from the DNA. Among 15,000 to 20,000 clones, around nine tenths were seen once, and the ten largest hold about 4.8%. The sequenced sample consisted of peripheral blood. This chain links TRBV2 with TRBJ2-7; 8 bases align to TRBD1. This clonotype was obtained from a human donor in a cohort sampled during active COVID-19. CDR3 sequence: CASSEQGAVYEQYF. The CDR3 coding sequence is TGTGCCAGCAGTGAGCAGGGGGCAGTGTACGAGCAGTACTTC.